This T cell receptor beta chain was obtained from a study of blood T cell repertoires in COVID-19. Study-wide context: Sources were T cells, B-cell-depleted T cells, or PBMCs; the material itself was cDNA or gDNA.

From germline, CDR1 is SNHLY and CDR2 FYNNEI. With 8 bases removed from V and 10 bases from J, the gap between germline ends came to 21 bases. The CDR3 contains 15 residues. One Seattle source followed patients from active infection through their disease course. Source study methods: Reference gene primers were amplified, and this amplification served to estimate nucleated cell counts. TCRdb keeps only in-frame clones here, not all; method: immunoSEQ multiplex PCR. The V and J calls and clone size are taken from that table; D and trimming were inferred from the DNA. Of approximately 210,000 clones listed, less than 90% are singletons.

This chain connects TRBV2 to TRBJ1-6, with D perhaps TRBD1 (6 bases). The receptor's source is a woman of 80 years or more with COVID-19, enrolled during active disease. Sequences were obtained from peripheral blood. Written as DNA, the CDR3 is TGTGCCAGCTTAGTCGGGGGGGCTTTAAGCTCACCCCTCCACTTT. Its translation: CASLVGGALSSPLHF.